This T cell receptor (beta chain) was captured by sequencing in a study of blood T cell repertoires in COVID-19. The wider study: The study drew acute and convalescent COVID-19 samples from the United States, Italy and Spain. Nucleic acid was either cDNA or gDNA, and it came from T cells, B-cell-depleted T cells, or PBMCs.

The CDR3 covers 15 residues. Germline CDR1 and CDR2: SQVTM and ANQGSEA. Trimming took off 0 bases at V and 6 bases at J, with 15 bases between the two ends. As handled by the study authors: Estimated nucleated cell counts came from reference gene primer amplification. TCRdb's copy holds only in-frame clones and misses some; the assay was immunoSEQ multiplex PCR. The DNA was the basis for D and trimming; V, J and clone size are from that table. The top ten hold 6.4% of the sample, which has 68,000 or so clones, around 88% seen once. Sequencing used peripheral blood. The chain uses TRBV29-1 and TRBJ2-1; the D gene is possibly TRBD2 (5 bases). The TCR sequence derives from a woman between 65 and 79 years old with acute or convalescent COVID-19. The CDR3 sequence is CSVEDPQEGGNEQFF. In DNA, the CDR3 is TGCAGCGTTGAAGACCCCCAAGAGGGCGGCAATGAGCAGTTCTTC.